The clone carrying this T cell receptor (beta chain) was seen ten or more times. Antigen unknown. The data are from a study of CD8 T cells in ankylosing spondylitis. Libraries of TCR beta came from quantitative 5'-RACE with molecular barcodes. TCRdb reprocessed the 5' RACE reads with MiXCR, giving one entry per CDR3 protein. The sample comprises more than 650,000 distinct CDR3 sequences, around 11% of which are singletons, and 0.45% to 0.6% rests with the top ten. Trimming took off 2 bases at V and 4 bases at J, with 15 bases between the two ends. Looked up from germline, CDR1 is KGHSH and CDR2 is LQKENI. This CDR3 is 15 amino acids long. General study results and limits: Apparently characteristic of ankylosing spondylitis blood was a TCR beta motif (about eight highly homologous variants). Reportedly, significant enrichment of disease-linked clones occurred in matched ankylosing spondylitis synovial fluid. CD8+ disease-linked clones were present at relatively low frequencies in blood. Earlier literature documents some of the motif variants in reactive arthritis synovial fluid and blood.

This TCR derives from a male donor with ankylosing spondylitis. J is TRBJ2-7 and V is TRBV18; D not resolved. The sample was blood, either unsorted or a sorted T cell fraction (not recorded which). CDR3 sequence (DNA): TGTGCCAGCTCACCATTGGCCAGTGGCCAATACGAGCAGTACTTC. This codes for CASSPLASGQYEQYF.